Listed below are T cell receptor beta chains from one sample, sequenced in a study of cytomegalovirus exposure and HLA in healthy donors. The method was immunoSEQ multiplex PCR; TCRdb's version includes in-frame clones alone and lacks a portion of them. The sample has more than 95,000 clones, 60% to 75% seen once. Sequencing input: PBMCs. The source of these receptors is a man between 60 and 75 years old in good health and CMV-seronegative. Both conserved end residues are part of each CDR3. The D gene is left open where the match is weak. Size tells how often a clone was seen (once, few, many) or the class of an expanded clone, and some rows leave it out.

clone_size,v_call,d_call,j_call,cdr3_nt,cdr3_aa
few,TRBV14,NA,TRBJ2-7,TGTGCCAGCAGCCCCCCCCTCTCCTACGAGCAGTACTTC,CASSPPLSYEQYF
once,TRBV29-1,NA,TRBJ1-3,TGCAGCGTTGTGAGAAGCTCTGGAAACACCATATATTTT,CSVVRSSGNTIYF
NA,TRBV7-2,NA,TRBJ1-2,TGTGCCAGCAGCCCCTCAGTTGTAAATAACTATGGCTACACCTTC,CASSPSVVNNYGYTF
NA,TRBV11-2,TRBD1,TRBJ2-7,TGTGCCAGCAGCTACGACAGGGAAGCGTACGAGCAGTACTTC,CASSYDREAYEQYF
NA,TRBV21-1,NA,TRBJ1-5,TGTGCTAACCCGGGGGGGTGGGATAGCAATCAGCCCCAGCATTTT,CANPGGWDSNQPQHF
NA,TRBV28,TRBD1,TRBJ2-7,TGTGCCAGCATTATAGGACAGGGGGACTCCTACGAGCAGTACTTC,CASIIGQGDSYEQYF
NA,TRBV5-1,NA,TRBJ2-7,TGCGCCAGCAGCTTTGTCTCGACAGGAGGCGACTACGAGCAGTACTTC,CASSFVSTGGDYEQYF
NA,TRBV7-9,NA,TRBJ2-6,TGTGCCAGCAGCTTCCAGGAAGGGGCCAACGTCCTGACTTTC,CASSFQEGANVLTF
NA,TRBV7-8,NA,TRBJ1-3,TGTGCCAGCACGAAAGGGGCCCACGGTGGAAACACCATATATTTT,CASTKGAHGGNTIYF
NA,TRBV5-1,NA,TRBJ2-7,TGCGCCAGCAGCCCGGGTGGGGCTTCCTACGAGCAGTACTTC,CASSPGGASYEQYF
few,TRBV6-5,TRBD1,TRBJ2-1,TGTGCCAGCAGCCCCGGGACAGACTTATACAATGAGCAGTTCTTC,CASSPGTDLYNEQFF
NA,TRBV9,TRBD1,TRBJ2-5,TGTGCCAGCAGCGTTCGGGGACAGGCTCGTAATACCGATCACCATCCCAAGGAGACCCAGTACTTC,CASSVRGQARNTDHHPKETQYF
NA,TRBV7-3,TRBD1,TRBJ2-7,TGTGCCAGCAGACCGGACAGGGGATCCTACGAGCAGTACTTC,CASRPDRGSYEQYF
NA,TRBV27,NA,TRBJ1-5,TGTGCCAGCAGTCCACAAAGGCAGTCAGGGAGGGTCGGTCAGCCCCAGCATTTT,CASSPQRQSGRVGQPQHF
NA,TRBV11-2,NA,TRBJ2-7,TGTGCCAGCAGCTTAGCAATTGGGGGCGCTTTTTCCTACGAGCAGTACTTC,CASSLAIGGAFSYEQYF
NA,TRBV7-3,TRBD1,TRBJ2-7,TGTGCCAGCAGCTTAACCGGGACAGGGGGCTACGAGCAGTACTTC,CASSLTGTGGYEQYF
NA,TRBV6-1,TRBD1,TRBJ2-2,TGTGCCAGCGCCAGGGGGCTTGACACCGGGGAGCTGTTTTTT,CASARGLDTGELFF
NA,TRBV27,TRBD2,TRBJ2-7,TGTGCCAGCAGTCATGGGACTAGCGGGGCCTACGAGCAGTACTTC,CASSHGTSGAYEQYF
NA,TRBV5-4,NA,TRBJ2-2,TGTGCCAGCAGCTCCCTCGGGGGGCGGAGTCGGGAGCTGTTTTTT,CASSSLGGRSRELFF
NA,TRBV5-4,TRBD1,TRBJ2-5,TGTGCCAGCAGCTCGGGACAGGGGGTGCAAGAGACCCAGTACTTC,CASSSGQGVQETQYF
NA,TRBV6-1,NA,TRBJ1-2,TGTGCCAGCAGGTCACAGGCCTCTAACTATGGCTACACCTTC,CASRSQASNYGYTF
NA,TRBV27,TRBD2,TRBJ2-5,TGTGCCAGCAGACCCAGCGGGGGAGATGAGACCCAGTACTTC,CASRPSGGDETQYF
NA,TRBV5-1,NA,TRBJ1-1,TGCGCCAGCAGCTTGGCCGGGATGAACACTGAAGCTTTCTTT,CASSLAGMNTEAFF
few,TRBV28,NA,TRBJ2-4,TGTGCCAGCAATAAACAGAGAGACATTCAGTACTTC,CASNKQRDIQYF
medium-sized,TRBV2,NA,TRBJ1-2,TGTGCCAGCAGTCCCGGGACATCCGCTAACTATGGCTACACCTTC,CASSPGTSANYGYTF
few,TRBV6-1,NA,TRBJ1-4,TGTGCCAGCAGGACACCCGAGAGAGAAAAACTGTTTTTT,CASRTPEREKLFF
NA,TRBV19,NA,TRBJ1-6,TGTGCCAGTAGTCCCACTATATTGAGCCGGGTGAGCTCACCCCTCCACTTT,CASSPTILSRVSSPLHF
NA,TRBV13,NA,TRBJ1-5,TGTGCCAGCTGTAGTTCTCCCAAATATAGCAATCAGCCCCAGCATTTT,CASCSSPKYSNQPQHF
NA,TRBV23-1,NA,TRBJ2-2,TGCGCCAGCAGTCAATCGGCACCCGCGAACACCGGGGAGCTGTTTTTT,CASSQSAPANTGELFF
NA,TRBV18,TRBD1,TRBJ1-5,TGTGCCAGCTCACCAGGACAGGGGGCCGAGGGACAGCCCCAGCATTTT,CASSPGQGAEGQPQHF
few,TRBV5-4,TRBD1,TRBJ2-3,TGTGCCAGCAGCTTGGCCGGACAGGGGGTCGATACGCAGTATTTT,CASSLAGQGVDTQYF
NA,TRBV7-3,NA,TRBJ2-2,TGTGCCAGCAGCTCAATAACGGGGGTCGGGCCAGGCCGAACCGGGGAGCTGTTTTTT,CASSSITGVGPGRTGELFF
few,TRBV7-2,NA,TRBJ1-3,TGTGCCAGCAGCTTAGCCTTAGGTCGAGGGACCATATATTTT,CASSLALGRGTIYF
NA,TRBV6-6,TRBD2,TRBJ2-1,TGTGCCAGCAGTTACGGACTAGCGAGATACAATGAGCAGTTCTTC,CASSYGLARYNEQFF
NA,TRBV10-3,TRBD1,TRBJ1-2,TGTGCCATCAGTGAGGTGGACAGGGGATATGGCTACACCTTC,CAISEVDRGYGYTF
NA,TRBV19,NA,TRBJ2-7,TGTGCCAGTAGTCCATTAAATTCGGGATCTTCCGAGCAGTACTTC,CASSPLNSGSSEQYF
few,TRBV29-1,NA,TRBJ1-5,TGCAGCATCCGGGGGGGAGTTGGTCAGCCCCAGCATTTT,CSIRGGVGQPQHF
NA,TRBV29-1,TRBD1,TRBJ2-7,TGCAGCGTTAGTGGAGGACAGGAAAAATCCTACGAGCAGTACTTC,CSVSGGQEKSYEQYF
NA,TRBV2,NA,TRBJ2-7,TGTGCCAGCAACCCAGCTGGGGGGTCCTACGAGCAGTACTTC,CASNPAGGSYEQYF
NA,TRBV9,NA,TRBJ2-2,TGTGCCAGCCTCCGTGGCCCCGCGAACACCGGGGAGCTGTTTTTT,CASLRGPANTGELFF
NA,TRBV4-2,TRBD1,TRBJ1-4,TGTGCCAGCAGCCAAGAACTGGGACAGGTGTTTGAAAAACTGTTTTTT,CASSQELGQVFEKLFF